This is a list of T cell receptor beta chains from one sample in a study of T cells after posttransplantation cyclophosphamide. Produced via immunoSEQ multiplex PCR; TCRdb's table is partial and in-frame only. Counted here are about 52,000 clones, around 94% occurring once; the ten biggest clones make up around 3%. Source material: PBMCs. These receptors all stem from a woman aged 25 to 39 in good health and a related stem cell transplant donor. Each CDR3 is given with its conserved first and last residue. A D gene is named only where the DNA matches it firmly. Not all rows give a size; the values are once, few, many and, for expanded clones, a class.

TRBD1,TRBJ1-6,-,TRBV19,TGTGCCAGTAGGGCCACAGGGGGAAGGAATTCACCCCTCCACTTT,CASRATGGRNSPLHF
-,TRBJ2-7,-,TRBV6-6,TGTGCCAGCCAGGAAGACGCTGTCTCCTACGAGCAGTACTTC,CASQEDAVSYEQYF
TRBD1,TRBJ1-6,-,TRBV6-5,TGTGCCAGCAGACAGGGGGCGGGTCCTTCACCCCTCCACTTT,CASRQGAGPSPLHF
TRBD1,TRBJ1-2,-,TRBV5-5,TGTGCCAGCAGCCCGCGGACAGGGAATGGCTACACCTTC,CASSPRTGNGYTF
TRBD1,TRBJ2-7,-,TRBV7-2,TGTGCCAGCAGCTTAGGCTTGGACAGGGCAGGCTACGAGCAGTACTTC,CASSLGLDRAGYEQYF
-,TRBJ1-1,-,TRBV19,TGTGCCAGTAGTATAGGCGGGAACACTGAAGCTTTCTTT,CASSIGGNTEAFF
-,TRBJ2-7,-,TRBV30,TGTGCCTGGAGTGTAGAGGGATCCCCCTCCTACGAGCAGTACTTC,CAWSVEGSPSYEQYF
-,TRBJ2-3,-,TRBV7-9,TGTGCCAGCAGCTTGCTAGGGGGTGGGACAGATACGCAGTATTTT,CASSLLGGGTDTQYF
-,TRBJ1-3,-,TRBV7-2,TGTGCCAGCAGCTTTGACAGGTCTGGCGGAAACACCATATATTTT,CASSFDRSGGNTIYF
TRBD1,TRBJ2-7,-,TRBV19,TGTGCCAGTAGTCAGGGACAGGGGTTGGGTGAGCAGTACTTC,CASSQGQGLGEQYF
-,TRBJ2-5,-,TRBV4-2,TGTGCCAGCAGCCAAGATGCGGGTCGGGAGACCCAGTACTTC,CASSQDAGRETQYF
-,TRBJ1-1,-,TRBV5-4,TGTGCCAGCAGCTCACAGAAGGGGTTTATGAACACTGAAGCTTTCTTT,CASSSQKGFMNTEAFF
-,TRBJ1-2,-,TRBV19,TGTGCCAGTCGGAGGTTCAGCTATGGCTACACCTTC,CASRRFSYGYTF
-,TRBJ1-5,-,TRBV5-4,TGTGCCAGCAGCTTGGGCCAGAATCAGCCCCAGCATTTT,CASSLGQNQPQHF
-,TRBJ1-5,-,TRBV6-4,TGTGCCAGCAGTGCGGGGGACAATCAGCCCCAGCATTTT,CASSAGDNQPQHF
TRBD2,TRBJ2-1,-,TRBV2,TGTGCCAGCAGTGGGCAACTAGCGGGGGGAAATGAGCAGTTCTTC,CASSGQLAGGNEQFF
-,TRBJ2-2,-,TRBV6-5,TGTGCCAGCAGTTATCAACAGGGGAGGACCGGGGAGCTGTTTTTT,CASSYQQGRTGELFF
-,TRBJ2-5,-,TRBV9,TGTGCCAGCAGCGTAGAGGCTAGCCCGATAGGGACCCAGTACTTC,CASSVEASPIGTQYF
TRBD2,TRBJ2-2,-,TRBV5-1,TGCGCCAGCAGCTCTAAACGAGGCGGGGGGACGAACACCGGGGAGCTGTTTTTT,CASSSKRGGGTNTGELFF
-,TRBJ1-2,-,TRBV30,TGTGCCTGGAAACAGGCAGGCAATAGTGGCTACACCTTC,CAWKQAGNSGYTF
TRBD1,TRBJ2-2,once,TRBV2,TGTGCCAGCAGTTGGTGGCAGGGGGCGAACGGGGAGCTGTTTTTT,CASSWWQGANGELFF
-,TRBJ1-2,-,TRBV6-6,TGTGCCAGCAGATCCGGGGGTTCTAACTATGGCTACACCTTC,CASRSGGSNYGYTF
TRBD2,TRBJ2-3,-,TRBV11-2,TGTGCCAGCAGCTTAGTGAATAGCGGGATCTCCCGGGCCGCAGATACGCAGTATTTT,CASSLVNSGISRAADTQYF
TRBD1,TRBJ2-7,-,TRBV9,TGTGCCAGCAGCGTAGCTCCCGGGACAGGGGTGGATGAGCAGTACTTC,CASSVAPGTGVDEQYF
TRBD1,TRBJ1-1,-,TRBV25-1,TGTGCCAGCCGGGGGACAGGGGGGACTGAAGCTTTCTTT,CASRGTGGTEAFF
TRBD2,TRBJ2-1,-,TRBV28,TGTGCCAGCAGTGTAACTAGCGGGGGGGCCAATGAGCAGTTCTTC,CASSVTSGGANEQFF
-,TRBJ1-2,few,TRBV21-1,TGTGCCAGCAGCAAACCGCCAGGCTATGGCTACACCTTC,CASSKPPGYGYTF
-,TRBJ2-2,-,TRBV29-1,TGCAGCGGACTAGGGACAGCCAACACCGGGGAGCTGTTTTTT,CSGLGTANTGELFF
-,TRBJ2-7,-,TRBV18,TGTGCCAGCTCACCTACAGTTCCCCTTGTTGAGCAGTACTTC,CASSPTVPLVEQYF
TRBD1,TRBJ2-7,-,TRBV9,TGTGCCAGCAGCGCCGGGACAGCCTCCTCCTACGAGCAGTACTTC,CASSAGTASSYEQYF
TRBD2,TRBJ2-5,-,TRBV5-4,TGTGCCAGCAGCTTGGTAGCGGGGAAACAAGAGACCCAGTACTTC,CASSLVAGKQETQYF
TRBD2,TRBJ2-3,-,TRBV5-6,TGTGCCAGCAGCCCCCTAGCGGGAGCCACAGATACGCAGTATTTT,CASSPLAGATDTQYF
TRBD1,TRBJ1-1,once,TRBV19,TGTGCCAGTAGGACAGGGACAGCCCTGATGAACACTGAAGCTTTCTTT,CASRTGTALMNTEAFF
-,TRBJ2-7,-,TRBV27,TGTGCCAGCAAGCGCGGACAGACCGTATGGGAGCAGTACTTC,CASKRGQTVWEQYF
TRBD1,TRBJ1-3,-,TRBV6-1,TGTGCCAGCAGTGAAGACAGGGGGCCTGGAAACACCATATATTTT,CASSEDRGPGNTIYF
-,TRBJ2-2,few,TRBV19,TGTGCCAGTAGTCCCAGAGGGCCCCCGGTCACCGGGGAGCTGTTTTTT,CASSPRGPPVTGELFF
TRBD1,TRBJ1-5,-,TRBV6-1,TGTGCCAGCAGTGAAGCGGGACAGTATCAGCCCCAGCATTTT,CASSEAGQYQPQHF
TRBD2,TRBJ2-6,-,TRBV5-6,TGTGCCAGCATCGGGAGGCTCCAAGGTCACTCTGGGGCCAACGTCCTGACTTTC,CASIGRLQGHSGANVLTF
-,TRBJ2-3,-,TRBV5-1,TGCGCCAGCAGCGTCACACGGGTAGAAGATACGCAGTATTTT,CASSVTRVEDTQYF
-,TRBJ2-7,-,TRBV5-4,TGTGCCAGCAGCTTGGGCAGGACTACTCCCTTCGAGCAGTACTTC,CASSLGRTTPFEQYF
TRBD1,TRBJ1-2,-,TRBV6-6,TGTGCCAGCTTAACAGGGGGACAGGGATACACCTTC,CASLTGGQGYTF
TRBD1,TRBJ1-2,once,TRBV11-2,TGTGCCAGCAGCATCCAAGGGGGCCCCTCTGGCTACACCTTC,CASSIQGGPSGYTF
TRBD1,TRBJ2-5,-,TRBV5-5,TGTGCCAGCACTTCCTGGGGACAGGGAGGAGAGACCCAGTACTTC,CASTSWGQGGETQYF
TRBD1,TRBJ1-5,few,TRBV5-4,TGTGCCAGCTCGACAGGGGGCAATCAGCCCCAGCATTTT,CASSTGGNQPQHF
-,TRBJ1-1,-,TRBV7-9,TGTGCCAGCACCCCTATGACAGGGAACACTGAAGCTTTCTTT,CASTPMTGNTEAFF
TRBD1,TRBJ2-7,-,TRBV6-5,TGTGCCAGCTGGACGTCGGGACAGGGGTACGAGCAGTACTTC,CASWTSGQGYEQYF
-,TRBJ2-7,-,TRBV2,TGTGCCAGCACGGTATACAGGGCGTCCTACGAGCAGTACTTC,CASTVYRASYEQYF
TRBD1,TRBJ2-5,-,TRBV7-8,TGTGCCAGCAGCCCCAGACAGGGGCCAAGTGAGACCCAGTACTTC,CASSPRQGPSETQYF
TRBD1,TRBJ1-5,-,TRBV18,TGTGCCAGCTCACTGGGACAGGGGAATCAGCCCCAGCATTTT,CASSLGQGNQPQHF
-,TRBJ1-4,-,TRBV18,TGTGCCAGCTCCTATCAAGATGCAACTAATGAAAAACTGTTTTTT,CASSYQDATNEKLFF
-,TRBJ1-4,once,TRBV4-1,TGCGCCAGCAGCCAAGTAATCCAGGCCAATGAAAAACTGTTTTTT,CASSQVIQANEKLFF
TRBD1,TRBJ2-2,-,TRBV4-2,TGTGCCAGCAGCCAAGCGGGACAGGGGACCGGGGAGCTGTTTTTT,CASSQAGQGTGELFF
-,TRBJ1-6,-,TRBV27,TGTGCCAGCAGTTTTCGGGATTCACCCCTCCACTTT,CASSFRDSPLHF
-,TRBJ2-5,-,TRBV11-1,TGTGCCAGCAGCCCGCGAGCGGTGTGGGAGACCCAGTACTTC,CASSPRAVWETQYF
-,TRBJ2-7,few,TRBV30,TGTGCCTGGAGTGTCGGGCAGGGTCCGTACGAGCAGTACTTC,CAWSVGQGPYEQYF
-,TRBJ2-7,-,TRBV6-5,TGTGCCAGCAGTCAAGGGGACTACGAGCAGTACTTC,CASSQGDYEQYF
TRBD2,TRBJ2-3,-,TRBV6-4,TGTGCCAGCAGTGCACGGGGGGAAGCAGATACGCAGTATTTT,CASSARGEADTQYF
TRBD1,TRBJ2-7,-,TRBV9,TGTGCCAGCAGCGTGGATGACAGGGGGCTTTCCTACGAGCAGTACTTC,CASSVDDRGLSYEQYF
TRBD2,TRBJ2-7,-,TRBV5-1,TGCGCCAGCAGCCCACGACCAGCGGGGGCCCTGTATACCTACGAGCAGTACTTC,CASSPRPAGALYTYEQYF
-,TRBJ1-1,-,TRBV21-1,TGTGCCAGCAGCAAAGGGACAGGGGACACTGAAGCTTTCTTT,CASSKGTGDTEAFF